The 23 T cell receptor beta chains reported below all come from one sample, sequenced in a study of shared clonotypes between healthy human individuals. The data were produced by immunoSEQ multiplex PCR, yet TCRdb's version contains in-frame clones alone and is incomplete. The sample includes about 2.4 million clones, approximately 90% of them seen just once. The sample consisted of naive CD4+ T cells sorted from blood. Subset defined: CD45RA+ positively selected. The receptor source for this set is a man aged 18 to 30 in good health.

The V and J genes are TRBV6-5 and TRBJ2-5; D gene unclear. Trimming stripped 0 bases from V and 5 bases from J, with 10 bases between. Germline assignment: CDR1 MNHEY and CDR2 SVGAGI. CDR3 size: 14 residues. CDR3: CASSYSRLRETQYF. In nucleotides, the CDR3 is TGTGCCAGCAGTTACTCGAGGCTAAGGGAGACCCAGTACTTC.

Comment on this clone: The sample carries other DNA sequences with the same CDR3. The CDR3 reads CASSETGINQPQHF. CDR3 sequence (DNA): TGTGCCAGCAGTGAAACCGGGATCAATCAGCCCCAGCATTTT. The chain recombines TRBV2 with TRBJ1-5; D remains unclear. This CDR3 region has 14 residues. The germline CDR1 and CDR2 sequences are SNHLY and FYNNEI. The V gene lost 2 bases and the J gene lost 3 bases, with 8 bases spanning the gap. The full variable domain, completed using reference TRBV2 and TRBJ1-5, is EPEVTQTPSHQVTQMGQEVILRCVPISNHLYFYWYRQILGQKVEFLVSFYNNEISEKSEIFDDQFSVERPDGSNFTLKIRSTKLEDSAMYFCASSETGINQPQHFGDGTRLSIL.

The rearrangement links TRBV7-2 to TRBJ2-7; 15 bases map to TRBD2. V lost 5 bases to trimming and J lost 3 bases; unmatched junction nucleotides: 8. The CDR3 is 17 residues long. Germline CDR1 SGHTA, CDR2 FQGNSA. CDR3 loop: CASSRPGLAGGIYEQYF. The CDR3 DNA is TGTGCCAGCAGCAGGCCGGGACTAGCGGGAGGAATCTACGAGCAGTACTTC. Filled out from reference TRBV7-2 and TRBJ2-7, the complete variable domain reads GAGVSQSPSNKVTEKGKDVELRCDPISGHTALYWYRQSLGQGLEFLIYFQGNSAPDKSGLPSDRFSAERTGGSVSTLTIQRTQQEDSAVYLCASSRPGLAGGIYEQYFGPGTRLTVT.

The rearrangement joins TRBV18 to TRBJ1-1; D is ambiguous. Trimming shortened V by 3 bases and J by 1 base, and 12 bases separated the two germline ends. CDR3 size: 15 residues. CDR1 and CDR2 (germline): KGHSH, LQKENI. The CDR3 spells CASSPLEIQNTEAFF. The CDR3 bases are TGTGCCAGCTCACCGTTGGAAATCCAGAACACTGAAGCTTTCTTT.

V and J are TRBV19 and TRBJ2-2, with a possible D match to TRBD1 (6 bases). The CDR3 runs 14 residues. Trimming shortened V by 6 bases and J by 5 bases, and 13 bases separated the two germline ends. The germline gives CDR1 LNHDA, CDR2 SQIVND (reference sequence). The CDR3 nucleotides read TGTGCCAGTAGAGGACAGCCGGGGACCGGGGAGCTGTTTTTT. This encodes CASRGQPGTGELFF.

The chain joins TRBV5-6 to TRBJ1-3; D remains ambiguous. Deletions cut 0 bases from V and 3 bases from J, with 10 bases between. CDR1 is SGHDT and CDR2 is YYEEEE in the germline V gene. The CDR3 has 15 amino acids. This chain's CDR3 is CASSLAGKVGNTIYF. The DNA for the CDR3 is TGTGCCAGCAGCTTGGCTGGGAAGGTTGGAAACACCATATATTTT. The whole variable domain, filled in from reference TRBV5-6 and TRBJ1-3, reads DAGVTQSPTHLIKTRGQQVTLRCSPKSGHDTVSWYQQALGQGPQFIFQYYEEEERQRGNFPDRFSGHQFPNYSSELNVNALLLGDSALYLCASSLAGKVGNTIYFGEGSWLTVV.

The chain links TRBV5-1 to TRBJ2-1; the D gene is possibly TRBD1 (5 bases). The V end was cut by 1 base, the J end by 5 bases, with 10 bases between. The germline gives CDR1 SGHRS, CDR2 YFSETQ. The CDR3 totals 14 residues. CDR3 bases: TGCGCCAGCAGCTTGAAAAGGGGTCACAATGAGCAGTTCTTC. Translated: CASSLKRGHNEQFF.

The rearrangement joins TRBV6-5 to TRBJ1-6, with 9 positions matching TRBD1. The CDR3 consists of 15 residues. Germline CDR1 reads MNHEY; CDR2 reads SVGAGI. J lost 6 bases, V lost 4 bases, and 4 bases had no gene match. CDR3 loop: CASSSGTGINSPLHF. The CDR3 DNA sequence: TGTGCCAGCAGTTCCGGGACAGGGATTAATTCACCCCTCCACTTT.

As regards this clone: The same CDR3 arises from other DNA sequences in this sample as well. This chain links TRBV15 with TRBJ1-5; D is uncertain. The V gene's germline CDR1 is LNHNV and CDR2 YYDKDF (reference sequence). The V and J ends lost 5 bases and 5 bases respectively, with 7 bases between them. The CDR3 extends over 12 amino acids. Here the CDR3 DNA reads TGTGCCACCAGCCCTCCCCATCAGCCCCAGCATTTT. Amino acid sequence: CATSPPHQPQHF.

The count of this clone is one. The DNA of the CDR3 is TGTGCCAGCAGCTTAGCAGGGGTCAACTCCTACGAGCAGTACTTC. Translation gives CASSLAGVNSYEQYF. V usage is TRBV11-2 and J usage is TRBJ2-7; D is possibly TRBD1 (6 bases). V lost 1 base, J lost 0 bases, and 10 bases lay in between. The CDR3 length is 15 residues. Germline CDR1 reads SGHAT; CDR2 reads FQNNGV.

The chain links TRBV5-4 to TRBJ2-6, with D unresolved. Per germline, CDR1 SGHNT and CDR2 YYREEE (reference sequence). CDR3 size: 16 residues. Between the trimmed V and J ends, which lost 6 bases and 2 bases, there was a span of 15 bases. CDR3 nucleotide sequence: TGTGCCAGCACCCGCGGTGGGGAAACTGGGGCCAACGTCCTGACTTTC. Its translation is CASTRGGETGANVLTF.

With regard to this clone: This sample also contains other DNA sequences that code for the same CDR3. The chain has TRBV7-2 and TRBJ2-7; D unclear. The CDR3 extends over 14 amino acids. CDR1 is SGHTA and CDR2 is FQGNSA in the germline V gene. V was cut by 4 bases and J by 0 bases, with 10 bases left in between. The CDR3 sequence: CASSSGTASYEQYF. Here the CDR3 DNA reads TGTGCCAGCAGCTCGGGCACTGCCTCCTACGAGCAGTACTTC.

This clone was picked up one time. This chain links TRBV15 with TRBJ2-5, with D possibly TRBD2 on 5 matching bases. From germline, CDR1 is LNHNV and CDR2 YYDKDF (reference sequence). V was shortened by 3 bases and J by 4 bases, with 18 bases between the two germline ends. This CDR3 is built from 16 residues. CDR3 amino acids: CATSSHSPSLGETQYF. In DNA form, the CDR3 reads TGTGCCACCAGCAGCCACTCCCCTAGCTTGGGAGAGACCCAGTACTTC.

The chain joins TRBV5-4 to TRBJ2-3; 10 bases are shared with TRBD2. Germline V lookup: CDR1 SGHNT, CDR2 YYREEE (reference sequence). The J segment lost 10 bases and the V segment lost 6 bases, leaving 20 bases of the junction unmatched. The CDR3 is 17 residues long. CDR3 region: CASTLYPSGRAKLPQYF. In DNA, the CDR3 is TGTGCCAGCACCCTATACCCGAGCGGGAGGGCGAAACTCCCGCAGTATTTT.

In DNA, the CDR3 is TGCGCCAGCATGTTAGAGTCTGAGAGCTCCTACAATGAGCAGTTCTTC. Its protein is CASMLESESSYNEQFF. This chain links TRBV5-1 with TRBJ2-1, with unresolved D. Germline V gives CDR1 SGHRS, CDR2 YFSETQ. Trimming cost V 6 bases and J 0 bases, with 16 bases left between them. There are 16 residues in the CDR3.

The rearrangement joins TRBV5-1 to TRBJ2-3; D is perhaps TRBD2 (6 bases). The germline V gene encodes CDR1 SGHRS and CDR2 YFSETQ. The CDR3 sequence is 16 residues long. V lost 3 bases, J lost 9 bases, and 23 bases lay in between. The CDR3 nucleotides are TGCGCCAGCAGCTCGGCTAGGGGCGGGGTCTTGGGGACGCAGTATTTT. It specifies CASSSARGGVLGTQYF.

This clone appeared once. The chain recombines TRBV6-1 with TRBJ2-2; D gene uncertain. Trimming removed 9 bases from V and 4 bases from J, with 12 bases in between. Germline CDR1 is MNHNS and CDR2 is SASEGT. The CDR3 runs 13 residues. Here the CDR3 reads CASKSSSTGELFF. CDR3 coding DNA: TGTGCCAGTAAGTCGAGCAGCACCGGGGAGCTGTTTTTT.

This clone was observed a handful of times. The rearrangement joins TRBV30 to TRBJ1-5; no clear D gene. This CDR3 has 13 residues. Trimming shortened V by 1 base and J by 0 bases, and 4 bases separated the two germline ends. Germline-derived CDR1 and CDR2 are GTSNPN and SVGIG (reference sequence). The CDR3 protein is CAWSELSNQPQHF. CDR3 bases: TGTGCCTGGAGTGAGCTTAGCAATCAGCCCCAGCATTTT.

This clone was recorded a few times. J is TRBJ1-1 and V is TRBV6-4, with a possible D match to TRBD1 (5 bases). Germline-derived CDR1 and CDR2 are MRHNA and SNTAGT. This CDR3 comprises 15 residues. Trimming removed 3 bases at V and 8 bases at J, with 19 bases between. The CDR3 protein is CASSDQGGHFSEAFF. CDR3 DNA sequence: TGTGCCAGCAGTGATCAGGGTGGTCATTTCTCCGAAGCTTTCTTT.

The rearrangement uses TRBV5-1 and TRBJ1-1, with no clear D. This CDR3 has 14 residues. Trimming stripped 0 bases from V and 5 bases from J, with 11 bases between. Germline V gives CDR1 SGHRS, CDR2 YFSETQ. The CDR3 loop reads CASSLGQTMTEAFF. The CDR3 DNA sequence: TGCGCCAGCAGCTTGGGGCAGACAATGACTGAAGCTTTCTTT.

The genes are TRBV28 and TRBJ2-7, with D hard to call. Per germline, CDR1 MDHEN and CDR2 SYDVKM. Trimming shortened V by 5 bases and J by 2 bases, and 10 bases separated the two germline ends. The CDR3 contains 13 residues. CDR3 sequence (DNA): TGTGCCAGCAGTATATTGATTACCTACGAGCAGTACTTC. Protein: CASSILITYEQYF.

To note about this clone: The sample holds other DNA sequences that translate to the same CDR3. CDR3: CAISERGGGTDTQYF. CDR3 nucleotides: TGTGCCATCAGTGAGCGCGGGGGTGGCACAGATACGCAGTATTTT. The chain carries TRBV10-3 and TRBJ2-3; 7 bases align to TRBD2. V lost 2 bases, J lost 1 base, and 3 bases stayed unmatched. The germline CDR1 and CDR2 sequences are ENHRY and SYGVKD. CDR3 size: 15 residues.

V usage is TRBV29-1 and J usage is TRBJ1-4; D is uncertain. CDR1 is SQVTM and CDR2 is ANQGSEA in the germline V gene. The CDR3 spans 12 residues. Trimming stripped 6 bases from V and 3 bases from J, with 8 bases between. The DNA for the CDR3 is TGCAGCGTAGAAAGCTCTAATGAAAAACTGTTTTTT. This codes for CSVESSNEKLFF.